The entry that follows covers one TCR beta chain sequence. The sample belongs to a study of cytomegalovirus exposure and HLA in healthy donors. Amplification used 60 Vbeta primers and 13 Jbeta primers. This table comes from immunoSEQ multiplex PCR, and its TCRdb copy is limited to in-frame clones, with some not included. The sample has tens of thousands of clones, roughly 70% seen once; the top ten hold over 4.5%. The CDR3 spans 17 residues. Germline CDR1 is MGHRA and CDR2 is YSYEKL. Trimming took 0 bases from V and 10 from J; bases not matched to a gene: 8. This receptor was obtained from a man aged 60-69 years in good health and CMV-seropositive. Sequencing used PBMCs. The gene calls are TRBV4-1 and TRBJ2-1; 14 bases are a match to TRBD2. DNA of the CDR3: TGCGCCAGCAGCCAAGACCCGGGACTAGCGGGAGTGGGGGAGCAGTTCTTC. Its protein product is CASSQDPGLAGVGEQFF.